This T cell receptor beta chain was profiled in a study of CD8 T cells in ankylosing spondylitis. Study-wide results and caveats: What appeared characteristic of ankylosing spondylitis blood was a TCR beta motif of eight highly homologous variants.

CDR3 length: 15 amino acids. Trimming removed 1 base at V and 6 bases at J, with 15 bases between. Germline CDR1 and CDR2: SGHKS and YYEKEE (reference sequence). This clonotype was seen a handful of times. Its cognate antigen is unknown. Making the TCR beta libraries involved quantitative 5'-RACE with molecular barcodes. TCRdb itself ran the 5' RACE reads through MiXCR, one entry per CDR3 protein. The table shows fewer than 200,000 distinct CDR3 sequences, with 15% to 20% occurring only once. The specimen was blood, either unsorted or a sorted T cell fraction (not recorded which). The chain uses TRBV5-5 and TRBJ2-3; D might be TRBD1 or TRBD2, each matching 5 bases. This TCR derives from a male donor with ankylosing spondylitis or in good health (not recorded which). In nucleotides, the CDR3 is TGTGCCAGCAGCTTGTTCGAGGGGCCCACGGATACGCAGTATTTT. Its translation is CASSLFEGPTDTQYF.